The clone carrying this T cell receptor (beta chain) showed up many times. The sample comes from a study of spatial heterogeneity in lung cancer. TCRdb independently ran MiXCR on the 5' RACE reads; one entry per CDR3 protein. The sample has over 50,000 distinct CDR3 sequences, roughly 6.4% seen once. Time point reported: sample taken at primary tumor resection. Samples came from 72 TRACERx patients with untreated early-stage lung cancer. The germline V gene encodes CDR1 MNHEY and CDR2 SVGEGT. The CDR3 length is 13 residues. V lost 5 bases to trimming and J lost 3 bases, with 10 bases between them. The clonotype comes from a female donor with early-stage non-small cell lung cancer. Sequencing used PBMCs, obtained at surgery. V and J are TRBV6-2 or TRBV6-3 and TRBJ1-1; D is unclear. In DNA form, the CDR3 reads TGTGCCAGCAGTCCCCGACTAGACACTGAAGCTTTCTTT. This gives the protein CASSPRLDTEAFF.